The 14 T cell receptor beta chains presented below share a single source sample, sequenced in a study of blood T cell repertoires in COVID-19 (TCRdb year 2020). The library was prepared using the immunoSEQ multiplex PCR assay. TCRdb limited this immuneACCESS table to in-frame rearrangements with V and J called. A share of clones is missing; checked studies link under half to unresolved V genes, and the rest is unexplained. The sample table contains 75,000 to 95,000 clones; only one count was recorded for roughly 88% of them. The ten largest clonotypes hold under 6.5% of the sample. Sequencing used peripheral blood. These receptors were taken from a man aged 50 or older with active COVID-19.

The chain combines TRBV24-1 with TRBJ2-1, with D perhaps matching TRBD2 (5 bases). There are 14 residues in the CDR3. Germline CDR1 KGHDR, CDR2 SFDVKD. V was clipped by 8 bases and J by 3 bases, with 13 bases between them. The CDR3 protein is CATIRGSGYNEQFF. The CDR3 coding sequence is TGTGCCACCATCCGGGGAAGCGGCTACAATGAGCAGTTCTTC.

The genes are TRBV7-9 and TRBJ2-3; possibly TRBD1 for D (5 bases). In germline, CDR1 is SEHNR, CDR2 FQNEAQ (reference sequence). The V and J ends lost 5 bases and 6 bases respectively, with 21 bases between them. The CDR3 loop spans 16 amino acids. CDR3 in DNA: TGTGCCAGCAGCCCCGCCCGACAGACAATAGGGGATACGCAGTATTTT. As protein: CASSPARQTIGDTQYF.

V usage is TRBV5-4 and J usage is TRBJ1-2; 7 positions agree with TRBD1. Germline CDR1 and CDR2: SGHNT and YYREEE (reference sequence). This CDR3 region has 14 residues. The trim removed 4 bases at V and 5 bases at J, leaving 8 bases unmatched. The CDR3 is CASSPGTELYGYTF. In DNA, the CDR3 is TGTGCCAGCAGCCCGGGGACAGAACTGTATGGCTACACCTTC.

Here the CDR3 reads CASSIQFSYEQYF. Written as DNA, the CDR3 is TGTGCCAGCAGTATACAGTTCTCCTACGAGCAGTACTTC. The chain recombines TRBV6-5 with TRBJ2-7; no clear D gene. This CDR3 contains 13 residues. V lost 5 bases and J 0 bases, leaving 8 bases between the germline ends. In germline, CDR1 is MNHEY, CDR2 SVGAGI.

The chain joins TRBV6-6 to TRBJ1-1; D unclear. Trimming pared 3 bases from V and 4 bases from J, leaving 6 bases between. Per the germline V gene, CDR1 is MNHNY and CDR2 is SVGAGI (reference sequence). The CDR3 is 12 amino acids. The CDR3 DNA is TGTGCCAGCAGTTATTCCAGCACTGAAGCTTTCTTT. As protein: CASSYSSTEAFF.

This chain joins TRBV7-9 and TRBJ1-5; 8 bases agree with TRBD1. This CDR3 has 15 residues. Germline CDR1 reads SEHNR; CDR2 reads FQNEAQ (reference sequence). With V trimmed by 1 base and J by 3 bases, 2 bases remained unmatched. In nucleotides, the CDR3 is TGTGCCAGCAGCTTAGGGACAGGGCACAATCAGCCCCAGCATTTT. Its protein product is CASSLGTGHNQPQHF. Filled out from reference TRBV7-9 and TRBJ1-5, the complete variable domain reads DTGVSQNPRHKITKRGQNVTFRCDPISEHNRLYWYRQTLGQGPEFLTYFQNEAQLEKSRLLSDRFSAERPKGSFSTLEIQRTEQGDSAMYLCASSLGTGHNQPQHFGDGTRLSIL.

As concerns this clone: Other DNA sequences in this specimen translate into the identical CDR3. The chain couples TRBV4-2 to TRBJ2-5, with 11 nucleotides matching TRBD2. This CDR3 is 16 amino acids long. The trim removed 4 bases at V and 1 base at J, leaving 5 bases unmatched. The V gene's germline CDR1 is LGHNA and CDR2 YNFKEQ. Here the CDR3 reads CASSRGTSGFQETQYF. The CDR3 DNA sequence: TGTGCCAGCAGCCGCGGGACTAGCGGCTTCCAAGAGACCCAGTACTTC.

The chain carries TRBV20-1 and TRBJ2-1, with D possibly matching TRBD2 (5 bases). V lost 6 bases and J lost 2, with 17 bases in between. This CDR3 has 15 amino acids. Germline V gives CDR1 DFQATT, CDR2 SNEGSKA (reference sequence). CDR3 in amino acids: CSASHGAGAYNEQFF. CDR3 nucleotide sequence: TGCAGTGCGAGTCACGGCGCCGGGGCCTACAATGAGCAGTTCTTC.

The chain employs TRBV6-5 and TRBJ1-2; D possibly corresponds to TRBD1 (6 bases). The length of the CDR3 is 14 residues. V gave up 2 bases and J gave up 7 bases, with 14 bases separating them. The V gene's germline CDR1 is MNHEY and CDR2 SVGAGI. DNA for the CDR3: TGTGCCAGCAGTTACACAGGGACGGCGGGTGGCTACACCTTC. It encodes CASSYTGTAGGYTF.

This clone occurred a few times. CDR3 loop: CASSRDSDGNTIYF. The CDR3 region has the DNA TGTGCCAGCAGTCGGGACAGTGATGGAAACACCATATATTTT. The genes are TRBV7-3 and TRBJ1-3, with 7 bases that match TRBD1. The J segment lost 3 bases and the V segment lost 6 bases, leaving 5 bases of the junction unmatched. The CDR3 has 14 amino acids. Per the germline V gene, CDR1 is SGHTA and CDR2 is FQGTGA.

The count of this clone is one. The chain employs TRBV5-1 and TRBJ1-5, with 7 positions matching TRBD1. The V and J ends lost 4 bases and 3 bases, in that order; junction bases with no gene match: 4. This CDR3 contains 14 residues. Per the germline V gene, CDR1 is SGHRS and CDR2 is YFSETQ. The CDR3 coding sequence is TGCGCCAGCAGCACAGGGGAAAACAATCAGCCCCAGCATTTT. Translation gives CASSTGENNQPQHF.

The rearrangement uses TRBV7-2 and TRBJ1-2; 11 nucleotides agree with TRBD1. The CDR3 runs 16 residues. Germline V gene lookup returns CDR1 SGHTA and CDR2 FQGNSA. V was pared by 4 bases and J by 7 bases, with 11 bases of the junction left unmatched. The CDR3 reads CASSSYGQGATSGYTF. The CDR3 DNA reads as TGTGCCAGCAGCTCCTACGGACAGGGGGCAACCTCTGGCTACACCTTC.

This clone was counted a single time. The chain links TRBV24-1 to TRBJ2-5; no clear D gene. Trimming pared 2 bases from V and 5 bases from J, leaving 14 bases between. The CDR3 has 15 residues. The germline V gene has CDR1 KGHDR and CDR2 SFDVKD. CDR3 in DNA: TGTGCCACCAGTGATTCCTTAGGCCCCGGGGAGACCCAGTACTTC. Its protein product is CATSDSLGPGETQYF.

The genes are TRBV6-2 or TRBV6-3 and TRBJ2-3; D gene unclear. The CDR3 is 12 amino acids. Trimming took off 0 bases at V and 10 bases at J, with 8 bases between the two ends. The V gene's germline CDR1 is MNHEY and CDR2 SVGEGT. CDR3 DNA sequence: TGTGCCAGCAGTTACTCGCGTAATGCGCAGTATTTT. This sequence encodes CASSYSRNAQYF.